Below are 30 T cell receptor beta chains sequenced from a single sample in a study of monozygotic twins with inflammatory bowel disease. Reanalyzing the 5' RACE reads, TCRdb keeps one entry per CDR3 protein, without DNA. This sample lists 350,000 to 400,000 distinct CDR3 sequences; its ten largest clones have approximately 2.8%. Sequencing was performed on blood. The receptors stem from a human donor with ulcerative colitis or Crohn's disease, or a healthy co-twin of an affected twin (not recorded which).

The J gene is TRBJ2-5, the V gene TRBV6-1. The CDR3 consists of 14 residues. Germline lookup yields CDR1 MNHNS and CDR2 SASEGT. CDR3 in amino acids: CASSTIGVQETQYF.

The chain employs TRBV20-1 and TRBJ2-5; TCRdb calls TRBD1, which cannot be checked without DNA. This CDR3 spans 13 amino acids. Germline CDR1 reads DFQATT; CDR2 reads SNEGSKA (reference sequence). The CDR3 loop reads CSARDTGGETQYF.

The genes are TRBV11-2 and TRBJ2-4; lacking DNA, the TRBD1 call made by TCRdb goes unchecked. This CDR3 has 13 residues. In germline, CDR1 is SGHAT, CDR2 FQNNGV. CDR3: CASSFTGGDIQYF.

The V gene is TRBV15, the J gene TRBJ2-7; TCRdb proposes TRBD1, but this gene call is untestable without DNA. CDR3 size: 17 residues. CDR1 LNHNV and CDR2 YYDKDF come from the germline V gene (reference sequence). The CDR3: CATSRDWSRGFTYEQYF.

V and J are TRBV2 and TRBJ2-7; absent DNA, TCRdb's TRBD1 call cannot be checked. The CDR3 totals 12 residues. Germline V gene data show CDR1 as SNHLY and CDR2 as FYNNEI. CDR3 residues: CASRRGGYEQYF.

The rearrangement joins TRBV29-1 to TRBJ2-2; TCRdb's D call, TRBD1, is unchecked because there is no DNA. This CDR3 comprises 16 residues. Germline lookup yields CDR1 SQVTM and CDR2 ANQGSEA. The CDR3 loop reads CSVDDRGQKNTGELFF.

The chain recombines TRBV29-1 with TRBJ2-3; TCRdb indicates TRBD1, and absent DNA this call remains unverified. The CDR3 contains 15 residues. The germline gives CDR1 SQVTM, CDR2 ANQGSEA. The CDR3 protein is CSVVGGSYLTDTQYF.

The V gene is TRBV27, the J gene TRBJ2-5; with no DNA, the TCRdb D assignment of TRBD1 cannot be verified. The CDR3 totals 15 residues. Per germline, CDR1 MNHEY and CDR2 SMNVEV (reference sequence). The CDR3 here is CASSSWTGGAETQYF.

The chain recombines TRBV5-5 with TRBJ1-4; checking the TCRdb D call of TRBD1 is not possible without DNA. CDR3 length: 17 amino acids. The germline V gene has CDR1 SGHKS and CDR2 YYEKEE (reference sequence). The CDR3 region is CASSLGMGTGSNEKLFF.

This chain uses TRBV30 with TRBJ1-1; the TRBD1 assignment by TCRdb is unverifiable without DNA. Germline V gene sequence: CDR1 GTSNPN, CDR2 SVGIG (reference sequence). This CDR3 contains 16 residues. The CDR3 here is CAWSQNRQPWGTEAFF.

This chain's CDR3 is CASSYGVAVYNEQFF. The rearrangement joins TRBV6-2 or TRBV6-3 to TRBJ2-1. The germline V gene has CDR1 MNHEY and CDR2 SVGEGT. The CDR3 totals 15 residues.

This chain joins TRBV20-1 and TRBJ1-2; the TRBD1 assignment by TCRdb is unverifiable without DNA. The CDR3 extends over 13 amino acids. Germline CDR1 and CDR2: DFQATT and SNEGSKA (reference sequence). CDR3 in amino acids: CSATGGANYGYTF.

The chain's CDR3 is CASSATGALEKLFF. The J gene is TRBJ1-4, the V gene TRBV5-6; the D gene TCRdb calls, TRBD1, cannot be checked with no DNA. Germline V gene data show CDR1 as SGHDT and CDR2 as YYEEEE. The CDR3 is 14 residues long.

The V and J genes are TRBV7-2 and TRBJ2-5; TCRdb names TRBD2, which stays unverified in the absence of DNA. Germline V gene data show CDR1 as SGHTA and CDR2 as FQGNSA. The CDR3 totals 18 residues. CDR3 loop: CASSQRGPPLIIQETQYF.

The chain employs TRBV9 and TRBJ1-6; TCRdb proposes TRBD1, but this gene call is untestable without DNA. The CDR3 length is 16 residues. The germline gives CDR1 SGDLS, CDR2 YYNGEE. The CDR3 loop reads CASSVGWTGLNSPLHF.

The V and J genes are TRBV12-3 or TRBV12-4 and TRBJ2-5; the TRBD2 assignment by TCRdb is unverifiable without DNA. The CDR3 sequence is 11 residues long. CDR3 loop: CASSPSVWQYF.

This chain links TRBV7-2 with TRBJ2-3. Germline CDR1 and CDR2: SGHTA and FQGNSA. This CDR3 region has 14 residues. The CDR3 region is CARFSSAGTDTQYF.

V usage is TRBV30 and J usage is TRBJ2-5. CDR1 and CDR2 from the germline V gene are GTSNPN and SVGIG (reference sequence). CDR3 size: 12 residues. The CDR3 region is CAWSHTPETQYF.

The chain carries TRBV7-3 and TRBJ2-3; TCRdb lists TRBD1, though no DNA is available to test this call. CDR1 is SGHTA and CDR2 is FQGTGA in the germline V gene. This CDR3 region has 15 residues. The CDR3 is CASSRGQGMTDTQYF.

The J gene is TRBJ2-1, the V gene TRBV12-3 or TRBV12-4; as DNA is missing, the TRBD1 call by TCRdb cannot be tested. The CDR3 is 15 amino acids. The CDR3 loop reads CASRYRDRGTYEQFF.

V and J are TRBV5-1 and TRBJ2-7. The CDR3 contains 14 residues. Germline V gene lookup returns CDR1 SGHRS and CDR2 YFSETQ. The CDR3 here is CASSLDWGSYEQYF.

The chain carries TRBV27 and TRBJ2-5; TCRdb reports TRBD1, a call that lacks DNA to check it against. This CDR3 has 14 residues. CDR1 and CDR2 (germline): MNHEY, SMNVEV (reference sequence). CDR3 region: CASNPRGTGETQYF.

The chain uses TRBV6-5 and TRBJ2-5; TCRdb designates TRBD1, a call that cannot be tested without DNA. The CDR3 has 14 residues. The germline V gene has CDR1 MNHEY and CDR2 SVGAGI. CDR3 in amino acids: CASSYSTGIETQYF.

This chain joins TRBV27 and TRBJ2-7. CDR1 and CDR2 (germline): MNHEY, SMNVEV (reference sequence). The CDR3 loop spans 14 amino acids. The CDR3 here is CASSWQGSSYEQYF.

The chain has TRBV5-1 and TRBJ2-3; TCRdb's D call of TRBD2 is untestable without DNA. Germline V CDR1 and CDR2: SGHRS, YFSETQ. The CDR3 runs 17 residues. The chain's CDR3 is CASSRKTSGGSTDTQYF. Filled out from reference TRBV5-1 and TRBJ2-3, the complete variable domain reads KAGVTQTPRYLIKTRGQQVTLSCSPISGHRSVSWYQQTPGQGLQFLFEYFSETQRNKGNFPGRFSGRQFSNSRSEMNVSTLELGDSALYLCASSRKTSGGSTDTQYFGPGTRLTVL.

J is TRBJ2-7 and V is TRBV7-2; there is no DNA to check the TCRdb D call of TRBD2. The CDR3 is 16 amino acids. Germline CDR1 SGHTA, CDR2 FQGNSA. This chain's CDR3 is CASSPRTSGFFYEQYF.

V and J are TRBV12-3 or TRBV12-4 and TRBJ1-4. This CDR3 region has 15 residues. This CDR3 reads CASSWRIDSNEKLFF.

The chain employs TRBV20-1 and TRBJ1-1. CDR3 length equals 15 residues. Per germline, CDR1 DFQATT and CDR2 SNEGSKA (reference sequence). The CDR3 here is CSARDLRDLNTEAFF.

The chain recombines TRBV11-2 with TRBJ2-7. Germline V gene lookup returns CDR1 SGHAT and CDR2 FQNNGV. The CDR3 is made up of 15 amino acids. This CDR3 reads CASSLDQVRYYEQYF.

The V call is TRBV28, the J call TRBJ2-1; the TCRdb call, TRBD1, lacks DNA for checking. The CDR3 extends over 20 amino acids. Per germline, CDR1 MDHEN and CDR2 SYDVKM. CDR3: CASPKDIQGAFLAFGNEQFF.